Below, one T cell receptor beta chain is given with its context. The source of the sample is a study of cytomegalovirus exposure and HLA in healthy donors. A multiplex PCR was run with 60 Vbeta primers and 13 Jbeta primers. Produced via immunoSEQ multiplex PCR; TCRdb's table is partial and in-frame only. The table gives around 130,000 clones; the top ten clones make up about 1.6% of it. The CDR3 is 13 amino acids. Germline assignment: CDR1 MDHEN and CDR2 SYDVKM. V lost 6 bases, J lost 3 bases, and 11 bases lay in between. Sequences were obtained from PBMCs. The chain links TRBV28 to TRBJ1-1; D gene uncertain. This sequence originates from a woman aged 40 to 50 in good health and CMV-seronegative. CDR3 sequence (DNA): TGTGCCAGCAGCCGAGGGTGGTACACTGAAGCTTTCTTT. Encoded protein: CASSRGWYTEAFF.